The TCR beta chain under discussion was sequenced for a study of OX40 agonist ivuxolimab in advanced cancers. Note on this clone: Its antigen is not identified.

The CDR3 covers 17 residues. The V gene's germline CDR1 is SGHRS and CDR2 YFSETQ. Trimming took off 0 bases at V and 4 bases at J, with 16 bases between the two ends. Data came from immunoSEQ multiplex PCR; TCRdb stores just in-frame clones and leaves some out. The data hold 150,000 to 190,000 clones, with under 95% observed a single time. The study, taken as a whole, reports: Also showing low normalized T-cell clonal expansion were some of the nonresponders.

The chain carries TRBV5-1 and TRBJ2-2; unclear D gene. This clonotype originated in an adult with an advanced solid tumor such as melanoma, head and neck, liver or kidney cancer. The sample was CD4+ or CD8+ T cells sorted from blood, taken in a trial of the OX40 agonist ivuxolimab. The CDR3 region has the DNA TGCGCCAGCAGCTTGGGACAATGGGAAGACCTCACCGGGGAGCTGTTTTTT. Translation: CASSLGQWEDLTGELFF.